The T cell receptor (beta chain) under discussion was sequenced for a study of blood T cell repertoires in COVID-19. The protocol was immunoSEQ multiplex PCR, while the TCRdb copy is restricted to in-frame clones and leaves out a portion. Of roughly 340,000 clones listed, under 95% are singletons. Germline CDR1 is SGHRS and CDR2 is YFSETQ. The CDR3 covers 14 residues. V was trimmed by 0 bases and J by 5 bases, leaving 11 bases between them. Sequenced: peripheral blood. The genes are TRBV5-1 and TRBJ1-1; the D is unclear. This clonotype originated in a woman younger than 30 who had recovered from COVID-19. The chain's CDR3 is CASSLGSGVTEAFF. The CDR3 bases are TGCGCCAGCAGCTTGGGATCCGGGGTTACTGAAGCTTTCTTT.